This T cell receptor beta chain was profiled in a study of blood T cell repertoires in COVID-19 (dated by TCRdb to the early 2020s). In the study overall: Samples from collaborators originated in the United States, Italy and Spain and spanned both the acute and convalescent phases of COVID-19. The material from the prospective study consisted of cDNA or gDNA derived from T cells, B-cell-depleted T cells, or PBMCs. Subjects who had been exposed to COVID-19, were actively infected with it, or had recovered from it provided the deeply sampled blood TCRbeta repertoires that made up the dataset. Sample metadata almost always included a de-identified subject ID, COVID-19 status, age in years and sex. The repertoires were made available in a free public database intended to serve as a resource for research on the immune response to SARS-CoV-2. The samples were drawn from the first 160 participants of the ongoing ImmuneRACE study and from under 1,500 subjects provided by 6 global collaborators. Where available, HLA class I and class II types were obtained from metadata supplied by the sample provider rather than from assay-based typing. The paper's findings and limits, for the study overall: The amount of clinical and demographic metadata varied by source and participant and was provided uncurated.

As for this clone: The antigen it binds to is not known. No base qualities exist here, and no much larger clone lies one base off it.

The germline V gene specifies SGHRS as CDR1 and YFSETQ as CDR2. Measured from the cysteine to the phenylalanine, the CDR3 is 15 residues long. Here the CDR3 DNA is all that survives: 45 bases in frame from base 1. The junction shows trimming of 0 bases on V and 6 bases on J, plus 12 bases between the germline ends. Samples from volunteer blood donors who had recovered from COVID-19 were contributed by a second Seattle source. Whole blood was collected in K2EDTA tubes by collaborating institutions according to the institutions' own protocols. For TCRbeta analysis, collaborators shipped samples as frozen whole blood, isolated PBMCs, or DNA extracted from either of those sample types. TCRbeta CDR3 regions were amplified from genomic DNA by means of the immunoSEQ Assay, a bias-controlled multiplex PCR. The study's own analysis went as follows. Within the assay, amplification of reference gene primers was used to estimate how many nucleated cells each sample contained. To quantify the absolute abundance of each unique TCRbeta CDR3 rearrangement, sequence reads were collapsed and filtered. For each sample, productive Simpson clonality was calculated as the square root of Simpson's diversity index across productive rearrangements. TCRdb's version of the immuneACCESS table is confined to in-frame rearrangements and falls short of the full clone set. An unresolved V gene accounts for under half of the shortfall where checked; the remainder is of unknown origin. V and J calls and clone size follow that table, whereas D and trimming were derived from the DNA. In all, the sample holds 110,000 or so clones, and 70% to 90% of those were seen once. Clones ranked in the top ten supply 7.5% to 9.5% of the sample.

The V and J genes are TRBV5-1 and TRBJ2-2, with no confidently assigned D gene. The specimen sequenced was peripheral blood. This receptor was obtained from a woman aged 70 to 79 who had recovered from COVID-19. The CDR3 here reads CASSLVPGSAGELFF. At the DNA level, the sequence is TGCGCCAGCAGCTTGGTTCCGGGTTCGGCCGGGGAGCTGTTTTTT.